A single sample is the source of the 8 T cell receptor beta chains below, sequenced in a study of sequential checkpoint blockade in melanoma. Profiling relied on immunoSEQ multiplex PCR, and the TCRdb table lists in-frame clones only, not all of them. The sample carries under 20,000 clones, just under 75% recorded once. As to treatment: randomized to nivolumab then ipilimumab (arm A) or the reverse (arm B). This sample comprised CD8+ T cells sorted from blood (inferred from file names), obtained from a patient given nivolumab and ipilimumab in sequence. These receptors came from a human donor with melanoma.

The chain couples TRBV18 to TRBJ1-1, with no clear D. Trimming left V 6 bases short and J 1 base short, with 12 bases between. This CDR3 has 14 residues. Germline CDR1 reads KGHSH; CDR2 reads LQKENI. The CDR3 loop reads CASSPGPGNTEAFF. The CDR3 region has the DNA TGTGCCAGCTCCCCCGGCCCAGGGAACACTGAAGCTTTCTTT.

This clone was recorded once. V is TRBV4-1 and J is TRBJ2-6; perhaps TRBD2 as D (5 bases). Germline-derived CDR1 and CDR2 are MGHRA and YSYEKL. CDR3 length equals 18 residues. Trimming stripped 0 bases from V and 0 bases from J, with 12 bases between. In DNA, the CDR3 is TGCGCCAGCAGCCAAGATCCACCGGGAACCTCTGGGGCCAACGTCCTGACTTTC. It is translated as CASSQDPPGTSGANVLTF.

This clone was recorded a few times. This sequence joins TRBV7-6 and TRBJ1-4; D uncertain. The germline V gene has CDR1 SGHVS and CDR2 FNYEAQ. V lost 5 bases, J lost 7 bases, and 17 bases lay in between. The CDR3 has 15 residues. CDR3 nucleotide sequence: TGTGCCAGCAGCGTAGGATCCGGGAAGGGTGAAAAACTGTTTTTT. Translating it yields CASSVGSGKGEKLFF. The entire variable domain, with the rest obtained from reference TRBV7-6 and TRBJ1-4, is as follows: GAGVSQSPRYKVTKRGQDVALRCDPISGHVSLYWYRQALGQGPEFLTYFNYEAQQDKSGLPNDRFSAERPEGSISTLTIQRTEQRDSAMYRCASSVGSGKGEKLFFGSGTQLSVL.

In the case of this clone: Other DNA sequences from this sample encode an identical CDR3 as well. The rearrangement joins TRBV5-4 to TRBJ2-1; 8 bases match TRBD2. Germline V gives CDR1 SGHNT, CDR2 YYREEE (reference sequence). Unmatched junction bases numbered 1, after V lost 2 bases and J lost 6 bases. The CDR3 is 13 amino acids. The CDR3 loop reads CASSLRGGNEQFF. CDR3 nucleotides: TGTGCCAGCAGCTTACGGGGGGGCAATGAGCAGTTCTTC.

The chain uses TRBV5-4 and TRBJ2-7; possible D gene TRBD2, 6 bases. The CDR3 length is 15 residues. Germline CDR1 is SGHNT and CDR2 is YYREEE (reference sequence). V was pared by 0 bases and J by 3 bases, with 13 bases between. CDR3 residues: CASSLGEEVGYEQYF. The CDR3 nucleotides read TGTGCCAGCAGCTTGGGGGAGGAGGTGGGCTACGAGCAGTACTTC.

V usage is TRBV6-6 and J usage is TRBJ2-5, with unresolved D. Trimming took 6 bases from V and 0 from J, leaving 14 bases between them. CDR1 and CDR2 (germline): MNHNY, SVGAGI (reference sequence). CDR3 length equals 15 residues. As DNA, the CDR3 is TGTGCCAGCAGAGAAAAACAAGACTACCAAGAGACCCAGTACTTC. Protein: CASREKQDYQETQYF.

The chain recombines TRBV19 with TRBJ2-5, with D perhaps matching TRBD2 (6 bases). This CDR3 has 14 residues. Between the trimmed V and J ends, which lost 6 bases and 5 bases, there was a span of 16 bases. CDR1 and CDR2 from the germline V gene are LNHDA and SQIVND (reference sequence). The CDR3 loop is CASSAKRERETQYF. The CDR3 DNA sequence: TGTGCCAGTAGCGCTAAACGGGAGCGGGAGACCCAGTACTTC.

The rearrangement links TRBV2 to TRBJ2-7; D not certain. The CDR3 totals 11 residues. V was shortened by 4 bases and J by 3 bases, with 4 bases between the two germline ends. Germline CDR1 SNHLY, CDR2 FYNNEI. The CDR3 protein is CASSGSYEQYF. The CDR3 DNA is TGTGCCAGCAGTGGTAGCTACGAGCAGTACTTC.